Listed below are T cell receptor beta chains from one sample, sequenced in a study of T-cell reconstitution after alpha-beta-depleted transplantation in children. TCRdb called the PCR reads again in MiXCR, with one record for every CDR3 protein. Of 350,000 to 500,000 distinct CDR3 sequences listed, over 40% are singletons. The source material was PBMCs, sampled before TCRalphabeta/CD19-depleted stem cell transplant. The origin of the receptors is a girl under 10 years old with aplastic anemia, due to receive a stem cell transplant. Each CDR3 is given with its conserved first and last residue.

V gene,J gene,CDR3 protein
TRBV28,TRBJ2-3,CASRPRGQVDTQYF
TRBV4-1,TRBJ2-7,CASSQDVTSGAYEQYF
TRBV20-1,TRBJ2-3,CSASATGTSGTDTQYF
TRBV7-9,TRBJ2-2,CASSLSRTGPARELFF
TRBV9,TRBJ2-1,CASSAWGLAGGHEQFF
TRBV6-2/TRBV6-3,TRBJ1-5,CASSYSGISNQPQHF
TRBV29-1,TRBJ2-7,CSVVRRLAGNSYEQYF
TRBV5-1,TRBJ2-2,CASSRTSGANSRSGELFF
TRBV20-1,TRBJ2-7,CSARDQRAYEQYF
TRBV29-1,TRBJ2-1,CSVPSLRGQFF
TRBV28,TRBJ1-2,CASSRTGGRGYGYTF
TRBV20-1,TRBJ1-1,CSARDRRTGGMNTEAFF
TRBV12-3/TRBV12-4,TRBJ2-7,CASSPGTATYEQYF
TRBV5-1,TRBJ2-6,CASSLVVGLGANVLTF
TRBV20-1,TRBJ2-1,CSLLLARYNEQFF
TRBV7-9,TRBJ2-7,CASSLRDEQYF
TRBV29-1,TRBJ1-1,CSVAGMGVGGEAFF
TRBV29-1,TRBJ2-3,CSVQRGTDTQYF
TRBV5-1,TRBJ2-5,CASSSWGAQETQYF
TRBV7-6,TRBJ2-7,CASSLSSGGVRGEQYF
TRBV5-1,TRBJ1-2,CASSPGQGSNYGYTF
TRBV6-1,TRBJ2-3,CASSPSQRALIVGTDTQYF
TRBV28,TRBJ2-2,CASGGLAGVGELFF
TRBV15,TRBJ2-7,CATSGDRGVEQYF
TRBV20-1,TRBJ2-3,CSGGGGTDTQYF
TRBV5-5,TRBJ2-1,CASSLVAGGPYNEQFF
TRBV14,TRBJ1-1,CASRPPVGTGVAEAFF
TRBV20-1,TRBJ2-1,CSAGQARINEQFF
TRBV5-1,TRBJ2-1,CASSSQGYSYNEQFF
TRBV4-1,TRBJ2-7,CASSQESSGRREQYF
TRBV5-1,TRBJ2-1,CASSLGGTPNGEQFF
TRBV7-2,TRBJ2-3,CASSFPTGEPDTQYF
TRBV5-1,TRBJ2-2,CASSLDSWNTGELFF
TRBV20-1,TRBJ2-7,CSASQGVTSQQYF
TRBV20-1,TRBJ2-1,CSVADPYNEQFF
TRBV3-1,TRBJ1-2,CASNPMTGAQENYGYTF